The 10 T cell receptor beta chains in this list originate from one sample, sequenced in a study of T-cell memory formation after mild COVID-19. TCRdb used MiXCR to reprocess the 5' RACE reads, holding one entry per CDR3 protein. The repertoire consists of about 150,000 distinct CDR3 sequences, with 20% to 25% occurring once and the leading ten covering roughly a quarter. The sequencing sample was made of PBMCs or a T cell subset sorted from them (not recorded which). The receptor set was obtained from an adult woman who had mild COVID-19 (a few samples of this study predate the infection). Cell type and time point are not known.

This rearrangement joins TRBV11-2 to TRBJ1-1; 8 bases are shared with TRBD1. The CDR3 runs to 17 residues. From germline, CDR1 is SGHAT and CDR2 FQNNGV. J gave up 3 bases and V 5 bases, and 14 bases lay outside the gene matches. This chain's CDR3 is CASSPGLTGEVYTEAFF. CDR3 bases: TGTGCCAGCAGCCCTGGCCTGACAGGGGAAGTCTACACTGAAGCTTTCTTT.

This clonotype was observed a handful of times. V and J are TRBV30 and TRBJ2-7, with D possibly being TRBD1 or TRBD2 (6 bases each). Germline CDR1 GTSNPN, CDR2 SVGIG (reference sequence). The CDR3 has 12 amino acids. V gave up 0 bases and J gave up 5 bases, with 8 bases separating them. The CDR3, as DNA: TGTGCCTGGAGTGTAGGGGGGCACGAGCAGTACTTC. Amino acids: CAWSVGGHEQYF.

The chain couples TRBV7-2 to TRBJ2-1, with 9 bases aligning to TRBD2. The CDR3 covers 16 residues. V trimming: 2 bases; J trimming: 4 bases; junction bases outside the gene matches: 6. Germline V gives CDR1 SGHTA, CDR2 FQGNSA. Here the CDR3 reads CASSLWGGREYNEQFF. The CDR3 bases are TGTGCCAGCAGCTTATGGGGCGGGAGGGAGTACAATGAGCAGTTCTTC.

This clonotype was recorded at least ten times. The rearrangement joins TRBV2 to TRBJ2-2; 9 positions agree with TRBD1. J was trimmed by 2 bases and V by 10 bases; bases with no gene match: 8. The germline V gene has CDR1 SNHLY and CDR2 FYNNEI. The CDR3 runs to 15 residues. This CDR3 is CATPRGQGNTGELFF. The CDR3 coding sequence is TGTGCCACCCCCAGGGGACAGGGTAACACCGGGGAGCTGTTTTTT.

This clonotype was counted between two and nine times. The V gene is TRBV12-3 or TRBV12-4, the J gene TRBJ2-7, with unresolved D. This CDR3 is built from 14 residues. Trimming stripped 2 bases from V and 2 bases from J, with 10 bases between. The CDR3 loop is CASSLSGQTYEQYF. The CDR3 DNA reads as TGTGCCAGCAGTTTAAGTGGGCAGACCTACGAGCAGTACTTC.

This clonotype was seen more than once but under ten times. CDR3 residues: CASSPRDTEQYF. The CDR3, as DNA: TGCGCCAGCAGCCCACGGGACACCGAGCAGTACTTC. V gene TRBV5-1 combines with J gene TRBJ2-7, with TRBD1 as a possible D gene (6 bases). This CDR3 has 12 residues. Trimming stripped 4 bases from V and 6 bases from J, with 11 bases between. Germline V gives CDR1 SGHRS, CDR2 YFSETQ.

This clonotype counts as medium-sized. The chain uses TRBV20-1 and TRBJ2-1; D tentatively fits TRBD1 or TRBD2 (6 bases each). Germline lookup yields CDR1 DFQATT and CDR2 SNEGSKA (reference sequence). The CDR3 loop spans 17 amino acids. Trimming removed 8 bases at V and 0 bases at J, with 23 bases between. CDR3 region: CSPRDSGAVASYNEQFF. The CDR3 DNA reads TGCAGTCCAAGGGACTCGGGGGCCGTTGCCTCCTACAATGAGCAGTTCTTC.

This clonotype was counted between two and nine times. The CDR3 reads CAWSVHLNLGNSPLHF. The CDR3 coding sequence is TGTGCCTGGAGTGTACACCTAAACTTGGGGAATTCACCCCTCCACTTT. The chain employs TRBV30 and TRBJ1-6; D uncertain. This CDR3 has 16 amino acids. V lost 0 bases and J 7 bases, leaving 16 bases between the germline ends. CDR1 is GTSNPN, CDR2 SVGIG, per germline (reference sequence). Full variable domain (missing parts from reference TRBV30 and TRBJ1-6): SQTIHQWPATLVQPVGSPLSLECTVEGTSNPNLYWYRQAAGRGLQLLFYSVGIGQISSEVPQNLSASRPQDRQFILSSKKLLLSDSGFYLCAWSVHLNLGNSPLHFGNGTRLTVT.

This clonotype turned up a few times. The rearrangement joins TRBV7-9 to TRBJ2-1; either TRBD1 or TRBD2 may fit D (6 bases each). From germline, CDR1 is SEHNR and CDR2 FQNEAQ (reference sequence). With 5 bases removed from V and 3 bases from J, the gap between germline ends came to 17 bases. This CDR3 is built from 16 residues. The CDR3 loop is CASSPTGGHHYNEQFF. CDR3 bases: TGTGCCAGCAGCCCAACCGGGGGCCACCACTACAATGAGCAGTTCTTC.

There are a few counts of this clonotype. The chain links TRBV27 to TRBJ2-3, with D possibly TRBD1 on 5 matching bases. The ends were cut back, 3 bases at V and 6 bases at J, with 19 bases in the middle. This CDR3 comprises 16 residues. The V gene's germline CDR1 is MNHEY and CDR2 SMNVEV (reference sequence). CDR3 region: CASSFPGHGRYDTQYF. The DNA for the CDR3 is TGTGCCAGCAGTTTTCCCGGACACGGGCGATATGATACGCAGTATTTT.